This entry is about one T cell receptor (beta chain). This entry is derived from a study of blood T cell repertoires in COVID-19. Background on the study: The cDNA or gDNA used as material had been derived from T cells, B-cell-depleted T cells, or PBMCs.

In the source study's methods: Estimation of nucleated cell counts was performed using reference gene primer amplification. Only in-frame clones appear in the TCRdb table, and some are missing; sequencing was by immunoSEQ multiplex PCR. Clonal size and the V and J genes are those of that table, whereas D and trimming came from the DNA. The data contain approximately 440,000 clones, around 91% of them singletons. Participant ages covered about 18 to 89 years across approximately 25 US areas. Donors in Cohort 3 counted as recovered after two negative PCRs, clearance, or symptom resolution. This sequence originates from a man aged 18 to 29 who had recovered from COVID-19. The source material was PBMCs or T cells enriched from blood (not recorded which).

The DNA of the CDR3 is TGCGCCAGCAGGGGACAGGGTGATAATTCACCCCTCCACTTT. Translation: CASRGQGDNSPLHF. The chain joins TRBV10-1 to TRBJ1-6, with TRBD1 matching over 9 bases. With 6 bases clipped from V and 5 bases from J, the junction kept 2 bases outside the gene matches. The germline CDR1 and CDR2 sequences are WNHNN and SYGVQD (reference sequence). CDR3 size: 14 residues.